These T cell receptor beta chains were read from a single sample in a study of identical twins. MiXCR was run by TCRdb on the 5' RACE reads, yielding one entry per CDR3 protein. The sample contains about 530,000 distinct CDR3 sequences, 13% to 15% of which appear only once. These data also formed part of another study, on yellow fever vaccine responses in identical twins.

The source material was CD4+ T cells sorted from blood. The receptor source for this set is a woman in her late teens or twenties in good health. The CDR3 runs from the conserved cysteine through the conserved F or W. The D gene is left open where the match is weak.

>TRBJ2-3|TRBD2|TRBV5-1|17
CASSKPLAGGSTDTQYF
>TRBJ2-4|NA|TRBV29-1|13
CSVDGGLENIQYF
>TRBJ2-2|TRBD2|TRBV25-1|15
CASSRASGYTGELFF
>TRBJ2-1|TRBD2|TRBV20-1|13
CSAKTSGYNEQFF
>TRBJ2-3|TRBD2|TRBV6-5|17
CASSSRLRAGGTDTQYF
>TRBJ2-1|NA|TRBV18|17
CASSPPVVGQTYNEQFF
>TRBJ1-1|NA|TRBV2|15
CASRTIQGTDTEAFF
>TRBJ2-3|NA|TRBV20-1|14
CSAEDPDRPNTQYF
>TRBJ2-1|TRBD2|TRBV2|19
CASSERLAGELSSYNEQFF
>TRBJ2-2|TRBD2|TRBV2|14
CASMSAGTTGELFF
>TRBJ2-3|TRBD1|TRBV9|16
CASSAGQGGRTDTQYF